The 8 T cell receptor beta chains reported below all come from one sample, sequenced in a study of PD-L1 blockade in urothelial cancer. The assay was immunoSEQ multiplex PCR, and TCRdb's table has in-frame clones only and misses some. The data contain 70,000 or so clones, roughly 84% of them singletons. Material: PBMCs, obtained around atezolizumab (anti-PD-L1) treatment. These receptor sequences come from a man aged 70-80 years with urothelial cancer.

The chain is built from TRBV5-1 and TRBJ2-1; 8 nucleotides match TRBD2. The length of the CDR3 is 13 residues. V gave up 1 base and J gave up 9 bases; unmatched junction bases: 3. Germline V gene sequence: CDR1 SGHRS, CDR2 YFSETQ. This chain's CDR3 is CASSLTSGPEQFF. CDR3 in DNA: TGCGCCAGCAGCTTGACTAGCGGTCCTGAGCAGTTCTTC.

J is TRBJ2-3 and V is TRBV5-6; D might be TRBD2 (5 bases). Trimming cost V 4 bases and J 0 bases, with 15 bases left between them. The CDR3 is 16 residues long. CDR1 and CDR2 from the germline V gene are SGHDT and YYEEEE. DNA of the CDR3: TGTGCCAGCAGCCGGACGGGAACCGCTAGCACAGATACGCAGTATTTT. As protein: CASSRTGTASTDTQYF.

This chain links TRBV7-3 with TRBJ1-1; 9 bases align to TRBD1. This CDR3 contains 14 residues. Germline-derived CDR1 and CDR2 are SGHTA and FQGTGA. Losses at the gene ends were 5 bases for V and 4 bases for J; bases not matched to a gene: 5. The CDR3 spells CASSVRDRATEAFF. The CDR3, as DNA: TGTGCCAGCAGCGTAAGGGACAGGGCCACTGAAGCTTTCTTT.

The V gene is TRBV19, the J gene TRBJ2-2, with TRBD2 identical over 9 bases. V dropped 6 bases and J dropped 7; count of bases not matched to a gene: 15. CDR3 length equals 17 residues. The germline V gene has CDR1 LNHDA and CDR2 SQIVND (reference sequence). The chain's CDR3 is CASSPRLREGPGGELFF. Written as DNA, the CDR3 is TGTGCCAGTAGCCCCCGCTTGCGGGAGGGCCCTGGCGGGGAGCTGTTTTTT.

The rearrangement links TRBV7-9 to TRBJ2-1; tentative D call: TRBD2 (6 bases). The germline V gene has CDR1 SEHNR and CDR2 FQNEAQ (reference sequence). The V gene lost 2 bases and the J gene lost 3 bases, with 14 bases spanning the gap. There are 16 residues in the CDR3. This chain's CDR3 is CASSLWGGIDYNEQFF. CDR3 nucleotides: TGTGCCAGCAGCTTATGGGGCGGGATTGACTACAATGAGCAGTTCTTC.

J is TRBJ2-7 and V is TRBV6-5, with 7 bases identical to TRBD1. This CDR3 comprises 13 residues. Germline loops: CDR1 MNHEY, CDR2 SVGAGI. J lost 3 bases, V lost 6 bases, and 5 bases had no gene match. The CDR3 DNA sequence: TGTGCCAGCAGGAGGGGACAGTTCTACGAGCAGTACTTC. It is translated as CASRRGQFYEQYF.

CDR3 bases: TGCGCCAGCAGATCGGGACTAGCGGGGGACACAGATACGCAGTATTTT. It translates to CASRSGLAGDTDTQYF. The chain is built from TRBV5-1 and TRBJ2-3; 14 nucleotides match TRBD2. The germline V gene encodes CDR1 SGHRS and CDR2 YFSETQ. CDR3 length: 16 amino acids. With V trimmed by 5 bases and J by 2 bases, 4 bases remained unmatched.

CDR3 in amino acids: CSVGGAGGPYEQYF. Here the CDR3 DNA reads TGCAGCGTTGGGGGGGCGGGAGGGCCCTACGAGCAGTACTTC. The V and J genes are TRBV29-1 and TRBJ2-7, with TRBD2 matching 9 bases. The CDR3 totals 14 residues. CDR1 SQVTM and CDR2 ANQGSEA come from the germline V gene. V dropped 4 bases and J dropped 2; count of bases not matched to a gene: 6.